This TCR beta chain was observed in a study of CD8+ T cells in alopecia areata. Treatment given: oral pan-JAK inhibitor, 5-10 mg twice daily. V was cut by 3 bases and J by 2 bases, with 8 bases left in between. Per germline, CDR1 SEHNR and CDR2 FQNEAQ (reference sequence). The CDR3 contains 13 residues. Extraction of RNA preceded its reverse transcription into cDNA, which served as the sequencing template. Using immunoSEQ multiplex PCR, the repertoire was profiled, and TCRdb retains in-frame clones only, with some absent. The repertoire consists of fewer than 110,000 clones, with around 86% occurring once and the leading ten covering roughly 11%.

This chain connects TRBV7-9 to TRBJ2-7; D perhaps matches TRBD1 (5 bases). Sequencing used CD8+ T cells sorted from blood, obtained at week 34, from a patient treated with tofacitinib. The source is a human donor with alopecia areata. CDR3 in DNA: TGTGCCAGCAGCTTCTCAGGGACCTACGAGCAGTACTTC. Translated, it gives CASSFSGTYEQYF.